Below, 19 T cell receptor beta chains from the same sample are listed, as sequenced in a study of blood T cell repertoires in COVID-19. Here immunoSEQ multiplex PCR was the method, and the copy in TCRdb shows in-frame clones only, minus some. This table has around 150,000 clones, 80% appearing once. Input material: PBMCs or T cells enriched from blood (not recorded which). The receptors were gathered from a woman aged 55-69 years who had recovered from COVID-19.

The V and J genes are TRBV7-9 and TRBJ1-2; no firm D call. Germline CDR1 and CDR2: SEHNR and FQNEAQ (reference sequence). The ends were cut back, 2 bases at V and 7 bases at J, with 17 bases in the middle. The CDR3 contains 15 residues. The CDR3 DNA sequence: TGTGCCAGCAGCTTAAGGCAGCGGAGTCCTTGTGGCTACACCTTC. Protein: CASSLRQRSPCGYTF.

The table lists this clone with a count of one. The chain recombines TRBV12-5 with TRBJ1-6, with D perhaps TRBD1 (5 bases). CDR1 LGHNT and CDR2 FRNRAP come from the germline V gene. The CDR3 length is 14 residues. Trimming shortened V by 2 bases and J by 6 bases, and 8 bases separated the two germline ends. The CDR3 DNA reads as TGTGCTAGTGGTTTGACGGGGGGTAATTCACCCCTCCACTTT. Encoded protein: CASGLTGGNSPLHF.

The chain employs TRBV7-2 and TRBJ2-3; 8 nucleotides agree with TRBD2. The CDR3 has 15 amino acids. Looked up from germline, CDR1 is SGHTA and CDR2 is FQGNSA. J gave up 0 bases and V 6 bases, and 5 bases lay outside the gene matches. CDR3: CASSGGGYSTDTQYF. The CDR3, as DNA: TGTGCCAGCAGTGGCGGGGGGTATAGCACAGATACGCAGTATTTT.

V and J are TRBV27 and TRBJ2-7; the match to TRBD1 covers 9 bases. V shed 1 base and J 2 bases; nucleotides not matched to a gene: 3. CDR1 is MNHEY and CDR2 is SMNVEV in the germline V gene (reference sequence). CDR3 size: 15 residues. The CDR3, as DNA: TGTGCCAGCAGTTTATGGGGACAGGGAGCCTACGAGCAGTACTTC. Translated, it gives CASSLWGQGAYEQYF.

This clone occurred once. The chain couples TRBV19 to TRBJ2-3; TRBD1 is a possible D gene (6 bases). With 4 bases removed from V and 5 bases from J, the gap between germline ends came to 10 bases. The CDR3 is 13 amino acids. CDR1 LNHDA and CDR2 SQIVND come from the germline V gene (reference sequence). CDR3 nucleotides: TGTGCCAGTAGTAGGCCCAGGGGAGATACGCAGTATTTT. Its translation is CASSRPRGDTQYF.

This clone was seen a few times. The V call is TRBV7-2, the J call TRBJ2-7; D may be TRBD2 (7 bases). The V gene's germline CDR1 is SGHTA and CDR2 FQGNSA. This CDR3 comprises 14 residues. The V gene lost 5 bases and the J gene lost 9 bases, with 20 bases spanning the gap. The CDR3 sequence: CASSPKGGVLRQYF. In DNA form, the CDR3 reads TGTGCCAGCAGCCCCAAGGGGGGGGTTCTTCGGCAGTACTTC. The whole variable domain, filled in from reference TRBV7-2 and TRBJ2-7, reads GAGVSQSPSNKVTEKGKDVELRCDPISGHTALYWYRQSLGQGLEFLIYFQGNSAPDKSGLPSDRFSAERTGGSVSTLTIQRTQQEDSAVYLCASSPKGGVLRQYFGPGTRLTVT.

This clone was seen a handful of times. This chain connects TRBV10-3 to TRBJ1-6, with 7 nucleotides matching TRBD1. The CDR3 runs 13 residues. Germline-derived CDR1 and CDR2 are ENHRY and SYGVKD. Trimming cost V 9 bases and J 6 bases; bases outside gene matches: 5. The CDR3 here is CAIGDRSNSPLHF. In DNA form, the CDR3 reads TGTGCCATAGGGGACAGAAGTAATTCACCCCTCCACTTT.

The J gene is TRBJ1-5, the V gene TRBV5-1, with D perhaps TRBD1 (5 bases). The CDR3 has 16 residues. In germline, CDR1 is SGHRS, CDR2 YFSETQ. The V end was cut by 1 base, the J end by 1 base, with 12 bases between. DNA for the CDR3: TGCGCCAGCAGCTTGCCCCAGGGTCGGAGCAATCAGCCCCAGCATTTT. Protein: CASSLPQGRSNQPQHF.

The chain is built from TRBV6-6 and TRBJ1-3; TRBD1 matches 12 bases. V shed 4 bases and J 4 bases; nucleotides not matched to a gene: 2. Germline-derived CDR1 and CDR2 are MNHNY and SVGAGI (reference sequence). The length of the CDR3 is 15 residues. The CDR3 region is CASSSGQGAGNTIYF. In DNA form, the CDR3 reads TGTGCCAGCAGTTCGGGACAGGGGGCCGGAAACACCATATATTTT.

This rearrangement joins TRBV18 to TRBJ2-1, with TRBD2 identical over 9 bases. Germline lookup yields CDR1 KGHSH and CDR2 LQKENI. The CDR3 has 15 amino acids. J gave up 7 bases and V 3 bases, and 7 bases lay outside the gene matches. Written as DNA, the CDR3 is TGTGCCAGCTCACCCGTGCGGGAGGGGAGGAATGAGCAGTTCTTC. Its translation is CASSPVREGRNEQFF.

The V call is TRBV21-1, the J call TRBJ1-1. TRBV21-1 is flagged as a pseudogene. The CDR3 extends over 14 amino acids. CDR3 residues: CASSKECLRAEAFF. CDR3 sequence (DNA): TGTGCCAGCAGCAAAGAGTGCTTGCGCGCTGAAGCTTTCTTT.

Only a few counts were recorded for this clone. The rearrangement joins TRBV19 to TRBJ2-2, with 9 positions matching TRBD1. The germline CDR1 and CDR2 sequences are LNHDA and SQIVND (reference sequence). CDR3 length: 14 amino acids. V gave up 7 bases and J gave up 7 bases; unmatched junction bases: 7. This chain's CDR3 is CASIGTGRIGELFF. The DNA of the CDR3 is TGTGCCAGTATAGGGACAGGGAGGATCGGGGAGCTGTTTTTT.

V and J are TRBV18 and TRBJ1-2, with D unresolved. Per the germline V gene, CDR1 is KGHSH and CDR2 is LQKENI. V was shortened by 2 bases and J by 5 bases, with 15 bases between the two germline ends. The CDR3 sequence is 15 residues long. This CDR3 reads CASSPIEGVGYGYTF. The CDR3 nucleotides read TGTGCCAGCTCACCAATCGAGGGTGTAGGGTATGGCTACACCTTC.

The chain recombines TRBV7-3 with TRBJ2-5, with 11 bases matching TRBD2. This CDR3 contains 16 residues. The V gene's germline CDR1 is SGHTA and CDR2 FQGTGA. V shed 4 bases and J 0 bases; nucleotides not matched to a gene: 4. CDR3 in DNA: TGTGCCAGCAGCTACCCTAGCGGGGGGTACCAAGAGACCCAGTACTTC. It codes for CASSYPSGGYQETQYF.

The V call is TRBV29-1, the J call TRBJ2-1; tentatively, D is TRBD1 (5 bases). In germline, CDR1 is SQVTM, CDR2 ANQGSEA. This CDR3 is built from 16 residues. V was shortened by 5 bases and J by 0 bases, with 17 bases between the two germline ends. CDR3 in amino acids: CSVPKGVSSSYNEQFF. CDR3 nucleotide sequence: TGCAGCGTTCCTAAAGGGGTCTCGAGCTCCTACAATGAGCAGTTCTTC.

The V gene is TRBV6-5, the J gene TRBJ2-5; D might be TRBD2 (6 bases). V was cut by 10 bases and J by 5 bases, with 17 bases left in between. This CDR3 has 13 amino acids. From germline, CDR1 is MNHEY and CDR2 SVGAGI. The CDR3 DNA follows: TGTGCCACCACGACCACTAGCAGGGAGACCCAGTACTTC. Protein product: CATTTTSRETQYF.

V is TRBV19 and J is TRBJ1-4; 8 nucleotides line up with TRBD1. Trimming removed 8 bases from V and 10 bases from J; junction bases left unmatched: 9. Germline values: CDR1 LNHDA, CDR2 SQIVND (reference sequence). The CDR3 is made up of 13 amino acids. DNA for the CDR3: TGTGCCAGTGGAGACAGGGGCGGCTCAAAACTGTTTTTT. It encodes CASGDRGGSKLFF.

The rearrangement joins TRBV7-9 to TRBJ1-1; D might be TRBD1 (5 bases). V was cut by 5 bases and J by 5 bases, with 21 bases left in between. There are 16 residues in the CDR3. Germline CDR1 reads SEHNR; CDR2 reads FQNEAQ (reference sequence). In DNA form, the CDR3 reads TGTGCCAGCAGCCCCCGTTCTTATGGGGGAGGGACTGAAGCTTTCTTT. Amino acid sequence: CASSPRSYGGGTEAFF.

The chain carries TRBV28 and TRBJ2-3; 8 bases align to TRBD2. J gave up 3 bases and V 11 bases, and 13 bases lay outside the gene matches. Germline CDR1 and CDR2: MDHEN and SYDVKM. This CDR3 has 15 amino acids. The chain's CDR3 is CAGGGKLAATDTQYF. The DNA for the CDR3 is TGTGCCGGCGGGGGCAAACTAGCGGCAACAGATACGCAGTATTTT.